Following are 26 T cell receptor beta chains from one sample sequenced in a study of T cells in tumors and immune-related adverse events. Assay: immunoSEQ multiplex PCR; the TCRdb copy retains only in-frame clones and omits some. The data contain about 4,900 clones, less than 65% of them singletons. The specimen comprised gut tissue, sampled from a patient treated with anti-PD-1 therapy. All receptors come from a female donor with metastatic renal cell carcinoma.

This clone is termed medium-sized. This chain uses TRBV7-6 with TRBJ2-1; D is unclear. With 1 base removed from V and 0 bases from J, the gap between germline ends came to 1 base. The CDR3 is made up of 13 amino acids. The germline V gene encodes CDR1 SGHVS and CDR2 FNYEAQ. The CDR3 bases are TGTGCCAGCAGCTTAGGCTCCTACAATGAGCAGTTCTTC. Its translation: CASSLGSYNEQFF. Based on the CDR3 plus reference TRBV7-6 and TRBJ2-1, the full variable domain is GAGVSQSPRYKVTKRGQDVALRCDPISGHVSLYWYRQALGQGPEFLTYFNYEAQQDKSGLPNDRFSAERPEGSISTLTIQRTEQRDSAMYRCASSLGSYNEQFFGPGTRLTVL.

The V and J genes are TRBV29-1 and TRBJ1-2; 8 bases align to TRBD1. CDR3 size: 12 residues. V was clipped by 4 bases and J by 8 bases; unmatched bases: 6. CDR1 and CDR2 (germline): SQVTM, ANQGSEA. The CDR3 spells CSVGQGREGYTF. The CDR3 DNA reads TGCAGCGTTGGACAGGGGAGGGAGGGCTACACCTTC. Full variable domain (outside the CDR3, taken from reference TRBV29-1 and TRBJ1-2): SAVISQKPSRDICQRGTSLTIQCQVDSQVTMMFWYRQQPGQSLTLIATANQGSEATYESGFVIDKFPISRPNLTFSTLTVSNMSPEDSSIYLCSVGQGREGYTFGSGTRLTVV.

The genes are TRBV15 and TRBJ2-5; D is unclear. CDR1 LNHNV and CDR2 YYDKDF come from the germline V gene (reference sequence). The CDR3 contains 14 residues. V lost 6 bases and J 5 bases, leaving 16 bases between the germline ends. As DNA, the CDR3 is TGTGCCACCAGTCCGACAATGCCCGGGGAGACCCAGTACTTC. Translating it yields CATSPTMPGETQYF.

There are a few counts of this clone. This CDR3 is CASSWTSGSPSYEQYF. The CDR3 nucleotides read TGTGCCAGCAGCTGGACTAGCGGGAGCCCGTCCTACGAGCAGTACTTC. The chain is built from TRBV11-3 and TRBJ2-7; 13 bases are a match to TRBD2. The CDR3 sequence is 16 residues long. Unmatched junction bases numbered 4, after V lost 4 bases and J lost 1 base. The V gene's germline CDR1 is SGHNT and CDR2 YENEEA.

The chain links TRBV7-2 to TRBJ2-7; D unresolved. V was trimmed by 1 base and J by 3 bases, leaving 13 bases between them. This CDR3 has 15 residues. Germline V lookup: CDR1 SGHTA, CDR2 FQGNSA. Here the CDR3 reads CASSLEGNYLYEQYF. The CDR3 DNA reads TGTGCCAGCAGCTTAGAGGGAAATTACCTCTACGAGCAGTACTTC.

V and J are TRBV29-1 and TRBJ1-1; TRBD1 matches at 11 bases. The V gene end was trimmed by 4 bases and the J gene end by 6 bases; junction bases not matched to a gene: 4. Germline V lookup: CDR1 SQVTM, CDR2 ANQGSEA. The CDR3 covers 13 residues. Here the CDR3 DNA reads TGCAGCGTTGCGGGACAGGGGGGCGCTGAAGCTTTCTTT. Amino acid sequence: CSVAGQGGAEAFF.

The rearrangement links TRBV27 to TRBJ2-1, with no clear D. Trimming cost V 3 bases and J 5 bases, with 8 bases left between them. The CDR3 is 13 residues long. CDR1 is MNHEY and CDR2 is SMNVEV in the germline V gene (reference sequence). CDR3 sequence: CASSFRRNNEQFF. The CDR3 nucleotides read TGTGCCAGCAGTTTCCGTCGAAACAATGAGCAGTTCTTC.

This clone occurred a few times. The chain recombines TRBV6-8 with TRBJ1-6; D is perhaps TRBD1 (6 bases). The CDR3 covers 13 residues. Deletions cut 8 bases from V and 10 bases from J, with 15 bases between. CDR1 MNHGY and CDR2 SAAAGT come from the germline V gene. CDR3 nucleotide sequence: TGTGCCAGCGCCCTGGACAGATCCTCACCCCTCCACTTT. This codes for CASALDRSSPLHF.

The chain employs TRBV15 and TRBJ2-4, with 8 bases lining up with TRBD1. Germline V lookup: CDR1 LNHNV, CDR2 YYDKDF (reference sequence). V shed 0 bases, J shed 7 bases, and the junction held 11 bases outside the gene matches. CDR3 length equals 17 residues. The CDR3 nucleotides are TGTGCCACCAGCAGAGACGGAATCAGGGGGCAGGGGAACATTCAGTACTTC. This sequence encodes CATSRDGIRGQGNIQYF.

This chain uses TRBV11-3 with TRBJ2-7; TRBD1 agrees at 7 bases. Germline CDR1 is SGHNT and CDR2 is YENEEA. The V and J ends lost 1 base and 9 bases, in that order; junction bases with no gene match: 6. The CDR3 spans 13 residues. Written as DNA, the CDR3 is TGTGCCAGCAGCTTAGCACAGGGGACAGTGCAGTACTTC. Translating gives CASSLAQGTVQYF.

The chain joins TRBV6-5 to TRBJ1-2; TRBD1 matches 9 bases. V shed 4 bases, J shed 7 bases, and the junction held 7 bases outside the gene matches. The CDR3 covers 14 residues. Germline V gene lookup returns CDR1 MNHEY and CDR2 SVGAGI. DNA for the CDR3: TGTGCCAGCAGTTTTAACCGGGACAGGGTTGGCTACACCTTC. Translation gives CASSFNRDRVGYTF.

The chain carries TRBV6-1 and TRBJ2-3, with a weak D call TRBD2 (6 bases). CDR3 size: 14 residues. The V gene's germline CDR1 is MNHNS and CDR2 SASEGT. The V end lost 3 bases, the J end lost 2 bases, and 9 bases lay between the germline ends. CDR3: CASSERGATDTQYF. The DNA of the CDR3 is TGTGCCAGCAGTGAGCGGGGAGCCACAGATACGCAGTATTTT.

V usage is TRBV5-1 and J usage is TRBJ2-5; the match to TRBD2 covers 13 bases. The CDR3 is 17 residues long. V shed 4 bases and J 2 bases; nucleotides not matched to a gene: 8. The germline gives CDR1 SGHRS, CDR2 YFSETQ. CDR3: CASSRTSGGLSQETQYF. The CDR3 nucleotides read TGCGCCAGCAGCCGGACTAGCGGGGGTCTATCGCAAGAGACCCAGTACTTC.

This clone was seen more than once but under ten times. This chain connects TRBV20-1 to TRBJ1-3, with a weak D call TRBD1 (5 bases). The CDR3 consists of 11 residues. The germline CDR1 and CDR2 sequences are DFQATT and SNEGSKA (reference sequence). Trimming stripped 8 bases from V and 4 bases from J, with 9 bases between. The CDR3 loop is CSPRDGNTIYF. The CDR3 nucleotides are TGCAGTCCCCGGGACGGAAACACCATATATTTT.

This chain links TRBV6-1 with TRBJ1-2; TRBD1 might be the D (6 bases). Germline lookup yields CDR1 MNHNS and CDR2 SASEGT. Deletions cut 4 bases from V and 3 bases from J, with 15 bases between. There are 15 residues in the CDR3. The CDR3 nucleotides read TGTGCCAGCAGTGGACCGGACAGTTCGGACTATGGCTACACCTTC. This gives the protein CASSGPDSSDYGYTF.

This rearrangement joins TRBV2 to TRBJ2-1; 14 bases agree with TRBD2. J lost 7 bases, V lost 7 bases, and 9 bases had no gene match. Per the germline V gene, CDR1 is SNHLY and CDR2 is FYNNEI. This CDR3 contains 16 residues. CDR3 nucleotide sequence: TGTGCCAGCAACCTCCGGACTAGCGGGAGGAAGAATGAGCAGTTCTTC. Protein product: CASNLRTSGRKNEQFF.

The chain employs TRBV11-2 and TRBJ2-7, with TRBD1 matching 7 bases. This CDR3 region has 13 residues. Trimming cost V 7 bases and J 4 bases; bases outside gene matches: 7. CDR1 is SGHAT and CDR2 is FQNNGV in the germline V gene. CDR3 residues: CASKGTGEYEQYF. The CDR3 bases are TGTGCCAGCAAAGGAACAGGGGAGTACGAGCAGTACTTC.

This sequence joins TRBV7-2 and TRBJ2-1; D is perhaps TRBD1 or TRBD2 (6 bases each). V lost 7 bases and J lost 8, with 18 bases in between. CDR1 is SGHTA, CDR2 FQGNSA, per germline. The CDR3 is made up of 14 amino acids. The DNA for the CDR3 is TGTGCCAGCACCAAGTTAAGGGGGGTGGATGAGCAGTTCTTC. This sequence encodes CASTKLRGVDEQFF.

This clone showed up just once. V is TRBV11-3 and J is TRBJ2-5; a weak D match, TRBD2 (6 bases). Germline loops: CDR1 SGHNT, CDR2 YENEEA. The CDR3 sequence is 13 residues long. With 2 bases removed from V and 9 bases from J, the gap between germline ends came to 13 bases. CDR3 bases: TGTGCCAGCAGCTTATTGTCTAGCGAGCCCCAGTACTTC. The encoded protein is CASSLLSSEPQYF.

With regard to this clone: A junction boundary mismatches the germline segment, possibly from a read error. This chain uses TRBV7-2 with TRBJ2-3; TRBD2 matches 9 bases. Germline loops: CDR1 SGHTA, CDR2 FQGNSA. CDR3 length: 16 amino acids. The CDR3 spells CASSLVRGTSRDTQYF. CDR3 sequence (DNA): TGTGCCAGCAGCTTAGTCCGGGGGACTAGCAGAGATACGCAGTATTTT.

This chain connects TRBV5-4 to TRBJ2-5; D perhaps matches TRBD2 (6 bases). Trimming cost V 0 bases and J 4 bases, with 13 bases left between them. The germline V gene has CDR1 SGHNT and CDR2 YYREEE (reference sequence). This CDR3 has 15 amino acids. The CDR3 coding sequence is TGTGCCAGCAGCTTGGGTAGCGGTGTGGGAGAGACCCAGTACTTC. Translated: CASSLGSGVGETQYF.

A few counts support this clone. CDR3 in amino acids: CASSPNVPSGANVLTF. The DNA of the CDR3 is TGTGCCAGCAGCCCAAATGTGCCCTCTGGGGCCAACGTCCTGACTTTC. The gene calls are TRBV11-2 and TRBJ2-6; D remains ambiguous. Germline loops: CDR1 SGHAT, CDR2 FQNNGV. V was trimmed by 5 bases and J by 0 bases, leaving 11 bases between them. The CDR3 is 16 amino acids.

The CDR3: CASSQGGQGEYGYTF. CDR3 in DNA: TGCGCCAGCAGCCAAGGGGGACAGGGGGAGTATGGCTACACCTTC. V gene TRBV4-1 combines with J gene TRBJ1-2; 11 bases are a match to TRBD1. The CDR3 loop spans 15 amino acids. J gave up 5 bases and V 1 base, and 3 bases lay outside the gene matches. Germline lookup yields CDR1 MGHRA and CDR2 YSYEKL.

This clone was detected a few times. CDR3 nucleotide sequence: TGTGCCAGCTCACCACAGGGGAGAAGCTCCTACGAGCAGTACTTC. Translated: CASSPQGRSSYEQYF. V usage is TRBV18 and J usage is TRBJ2-7; D assignment may be TRBD1 or TRBD2 (5 bases each). The V gene's germline CDR1 is KGHSH and CDR2 LQKENI. CDR3 length equals 15 residues. The V and J ends lost 1 base and 0 bases respectively, with 10 bases between them.

This clone was observed a few times. This chain uses TRBV30 with TRBJ1-4; 9 bases fit TRBD1. The V and J ends lost 2 bases and 7 bases, in that order; junction bases with no gene match: 11. The CDR3 contains 16 residues. Germline values: CDR1 GTSNPN, CDR2 SVGIG (reference sequence). CDR3 in amino acids: CAWSRPTGTGSEKLFF. Here the CDR3 DNA reads TGTGCCTGGAGTCGACCGACCGGGACAGGGAGTGAAAAACTGTTTTTT.

This clone turned up a few times. V gene TRBV19 combines with J gene TRBJ2-1, with 9 bases matching TRBD1. Germline V gene data show CDR1 as LNHDA and CDR2 as SQIVND (reference sequence). V shed 6 bases and J 8 bases; nucleotides not matched to a gene: 8. The CDR3 runs 14 residues. The CDR3 sequence: CASRYGTGNYEQFF. DNA for the CDR3: TGTGCCAGTAGATACGGGACAGGGAATTATGAGCAGTTCTTC.